Shown below are 25 T cell receptor beta chains from a single sample sequenced in a study of shared clonotypes between healthy human individuals. The method was immunoSEQ multiplex PCR; TCRdb's version includes in-frame clones alone and lacks a portion of them. The sample lists roughly 1.5 million clones; 95% to 99% were seen once. Sequencing was done on a sample of naive CD4+ T cells sorted from blood. Subset noted: CD45RA+ positively selected. These receptor sequences come from a man aged 25 to 45 in good health.

J is TRBJ2-3 and V is TRBV27, with 8 bases identical to TRBD2. CDR1 is MNHEY and CDR2 is SMNVEV in the germline V gene (reference sequence). Trimming cost V 6 bases and J 0 bases; bases outside gene matches: 11. The CDR3 is 17 residues long. Here the CDR3 reads CASSGRAGVPSTDTQYF. The CDR3 DNA follows: TGTGCCAGCAGCGGGAGGGCCGGCGTACCTAGCACAGATACGCAGTATTTT.

The chain links TRBV7-9 to TRBJ2-7, with 10 bases fitting TRBD1. This CDR3 region has 15 residues. Germline V CDR1 and CDR2: SEHNR, FQNEAQ (reference sequence). V gave up 3 bases and J gave up 2 bases; unmatched junction bases: 4. CDR3 region: CASSFDRGRAYEQYF. CDR3 nucleotides: TGTGCCAGCAGCTTTGACAGGGGGCGCGCCTACGAGCAGTACTTC. The full variable domain, rest sourced from reference TRBV7-9 and TRBJ2-7, is DTGVSQNPRHKITKRGQNVTFRCDPISEHNRLYWYRQTLGQGPEFLTYFQNEAQLEKSRLLSDRFSAERPKGSFSTLEIQRTEQGDSAMYLCASSFDRGRAYEQYFGPGTRLTVT.

J is TRBJ2-1 and V is TRBV10-3; D not resolved. The ends were cut back, 0 bases at V and 9 bases at J, with 6 bases in the middle. The CDR3 runs to 12 residues. Germline V gene data show CDR1 as ENHRY and CDR2 as SYGVKD. This CDR3 reads CAISESASEQFF. The DNA for the CDR3 is TGTGCCATCAGTGAGTCGGCTAGTGAGCAGTTCTTC.

The chain carries TRBV5-1 and TRBJ1-4; 8 bases agree with TRBD1. This CDR3 region has 18 residues. CDR1 and CDR2 (germline): SGHRS, YFSETQ. Trimming removed 4 bases from V and 0 bases from J; junction bases left unmatched: 11. The CDR3 nucleotides read TGCGCCAGCAGCAGTACCGGGACAGGTCCTCCAACTAATGAAAAACTGTTTTTT. Protein: CASSSTGTGPPTNEKLFF.

The chain employs TRBV10-3 and TRBJ2-7; unclear D gene. Trimming pared 2 bases from V and 3 bases from J, leaving 8 bases between. The CDR3 contains 13 residues. CDR1 and CDR2 from the germline V gene are ENHRY and SYGVKD. The CDR3 is CAISELSIYEQYF. The CDR3 DNA follows: TGTGCCATCAGTGAGCTTTCGATCTACGAGCAGTACTTC.

The chain carries TRBV14 and TRBJ2-1; TRBD1 is a possible D gene (5 bases). The CDR3 is made up of 15 amino acids. CDR1 and CDR2 from the germline V gene are SGHDN and FVKESK. The V end was cut by 4 bases, the J end by 8 bases, with 18 bases between. The CDR3 sequence: CASSLYPSGLYEQFF. DNA for the CDR3: TGTGCCAGCAGCCTATACCCGTCAGGGCTGTATGAGCAGTTCTTC.

With regard to this clone: Different DNA sequences within this sample yield the same CDR3. V usage is TRBV7-9 and J usage is TRBJ1-5; tentatively, D is TRBD1 (6 bases). V was cut by 5 bases and J by 2 bases, with 10 bases left in between. The V gene's germline CDR1 is SEHNR and CDR2 FQNEAQ (reference sequence). CDR3 length: 14 residues. The DNA of the CDR3 is TGTGCCAGCAGCCAGACAGGTGGCAATCAGCCCCAGCATTTT. Protein: CASSQTGGNQPQHF.

The gene calls are TRBV18 and TRBJ1-5, with D maybe TRBD1 (5 bases). The CDR3 extends over 14 amino acids. V lost 3 bases and J 5 bases, leaving 11 bases between the germline ends. Germline CDR1 is KGHSH and CDR2 is LQKENI. DNA of the CDR3: TGTGCCAGCTCACCCCGGGGGGAGGATCAGCCCCAGCATTTT. Translation gives CASSPRGEDQPQHF.

In this sample, this clone turned up once. The chain recombines TRBV2 with TRBJ2-5; tentatively, D is TRBD2 (6 bases). Germline V gives CDR1 SNHLY, CDR2 FYNNEI. Trimming cost V 9 bases and J 2 bases, with 13 bases left between them. The CDR3 loop spans 13 amino acids. Here the CDR3 reads CASGGRSQETQYF. The CDR3 region has the DNA TGTGCCAGTGGAGGGAGGTCGCAAGAGACCCAGTACTTC.

The CDR3 DNA reads as TGTGCCAGCAGCCAAGATGGAACCCGCAATCAGCCCCAGCATTTT. Protein product: CASSQDGTRNQPQHF. The V call is TRBV4-2, the J call TRBJ1-5; D unclear. The V gene lost 0 bases and the J gene lost 2 bases, with 8 bases spanning the gap. The CDR3 consists of 15 residues. Germline CDR1 is LGHNA and CDR2 is YNFKEQ.

The chain recombines TRBV5-1 with TRBJ2-1, with 7 bases lining up with TRBD2. The CDR3 consists of 15 residues. The junction had 5 bases not matched to a gene; V was cut back by 5 bases and J by 0 bases. Germline V gene data show CDR1 as SGHRS and CDR2 as YFSETQ. The CDR3 DNA reads TGCGCCAGCAGTGACGGGGGGAGCTCCTACAATGAGCAGTTCTTC. Translating gives CASSDGGSSYNEQFF.

The rearrangement joins TRBV5-1 to TRBJ1-2; D unclear. Per the germline V gene, CDR1 is SGHRS and CDR2 is YFSETQ. Trimming pared 2 bases from V and 7 bases from J, leaving 18 bases between. This CDR3 is 15 amino acids long. For the CDR3, the DNA is TGCGCCAGCAGCTTTGAAGGAATAGCCTTAAGTGGCTACACCTTC. Protein sequence: CASSFEGIALSGYTF.

The genes are TRBV7-9 and TRBJ1-1; 8 nucleotides align to TRBD1. The trim removed 5 bases at V and 2 bases at J, leaving 7 bases unmatched. The CDR3 extends over 15 amino acids. CDR1 and CDR2 (germline): SEHNR, FQNEAQ (reference sequence). The CDR3 DNA reads TGTGCCAGCAGCGTGGGAGGACAGGGAAACACTGAAGCTTTCTTT. Translated, it gives CASSVGGQGNTEAFF. The variable domain in full, completed from reference TRBV7-9 and TRBJ1-1, reads DTGVSQNPRHKITKRGQNVTFRCDPISEHNRLYWYRQTLGQGPEFLTYFQNEAQLEKSRLLSDRFSAERPKGSFSTLEIQRTEQGDSAMYLCASSVGGQGNTEAFFGQGTRLTVV.

The chain links TRBV11-2 to TRBJ2-7; 12 nucleotides align to TRBD2. Germline V gene data show CDR1 as SGHAT and CDR2 as FQNNGV. V shed 4 bases, J shed 6 bases, and the junction held 7 bases outside the gene matches. This CDR3 has 15 amino acids. CDR3 sequence reads: CASSYRTSGTGEQYF. The CDR3 DNA is TGTGCCAGCAGCTACCGGACTAGCGGGACGGGCGAGCAGTACTTC.

The chain combines TRBV7-3 with TRBJ1-4, with unresolved D. CDR1 and CDR2 (germline): SGHTA, FQGTGA. The CDR3 extends over 13 amino acids. Trimming pared 4 bases from V and 6 bases from J, leaving 9 bases between. This CDR3 reads CASSSGPYEKLFF. CDR3 sequence (DNA): TGTGCCAGCAGCTCCGGGCCCTATGAAAAACTGTTTTTT.

The chain is built from TRBV27 and TRBJ1-2; no clear D. This CDR3 is built from 13 residues. V lost 2 bases to trimming and J lost 7 bases, with 11 bases between them. Germline CDR1 and CDR2: MNHEY and SMNVEV (reference sequence). The CDR3 reads CASSLRETGGYTF. CDR3 DNA: TGTGCCAGCAGTTTACGCGAAACCGGTGGCTACACCTTC.

The chain joins TRBV18 to TRBJ1-6; tentative D call: TRBD1 (6 bases). Germline V lookup: CDR1 KGHSH, CDR2 LQKENI. The length of the CDR3 is 17 residues. V lost 3 bases and J lost 5, with 17 bases in between. The CDR3 DNA reads TGTGCCAGCTCACCGCTCGGCCCAGGGGCCCATAATTCACCCCTCCACTTT. This codes for CASSPLGPGAHNSPLHF.

The J gene is TRBJ2-7, the V gene TRBV19; possible D gene TRBD1, 5 bases. V was trimmed by 10 bases and J by 3 bases, leaving 16 bases between them. This CDR3 is 13 amino acids long. Germline CDR1 LNHDA, CDR2 SQIVND (reference sequence). CDR3 DNA: TGTGCCACCTCCCCGGACAATCTCTACGAGCAGTACTTC. It yields the protein CATSPDNLYEQYF. Drawing the rest from reference TRBV19 and TRBJ2-7, the complete variable domain is DGGITQSPKYLFRKEGQNVTLSCEQNLNHDAMYWYRQDPGQGLRLIYYSQIVNDFQKGDIAEGYSVSREKKESFPLTVTSAQKNPTAFYLCATSPDNLYEQYFGPGTRLTVT.

The chain combines TRBV29-1 with TRBJ2-3; D call uncertain. V shed 0 bases and J shed 5 bases, with 24 bases lying between them. The length of the CDR3 is 18 residues. The germline gives CDR1 SQVTM, CDR2 ANQGSEA. The DNA for the CDR3 is TGCAGCGTTGAAGATCTAACACAGCGCAAATCCTTCCTAGATACGCAGTATTTT. It is translated as CSVEDLTQRKSFLDTQYF.

The chain has TRBV2 and TRBJ1-3; D gene ambiguous. The CDR3 consists of 13 residues. V lost 1 base to trimming and J lost 7 bases, with 8 bases between them. Germline V gives CDR1 SNHLY, CDR2 FYNNEI. Here the CDR3 reads CASSEEGGNTIYF. For the CDR3, the DNA is TGTGCCAGCAGTGAAGAGGGCGGCAACACCATATATTTT.

CDR3 DNA sequence: TGTGCCAGCAGTGTTTTCGACTCATTGGTTACGCAGTATTTT. Protein sequence: CASSVFDSLVTQYF. This chain links TRBV28 with TRBJ2-3; D remains ambiguous. Trimming removed 5 bases from V and 8 bases from J, with 17 bases in between. The CDR3 runs to 14 residues. In germline, CDR1 is MDHEN, CDR2 SYDVKM.

This chain joins TRBV7-9 and TRBJ2-7; perhaps TRBD1 as D (6 bases). Trimming took 1 base from V and 0 from J, leaving 19 bases between them. The germline V gene encodes CDR1 SEHNR and CDR2 FQNEAQ (reference sequence). The CDR3 has 18 residues. CDR3 sequence: CASSLGRGQSRSSYEQYF. CDR3 bases: TGTGCCAGCAGCTTAGGACGGGGACAATCGAGGAGCTCCTACGAGCAGTACTTC.

This rearrangement joins TRBV28 to TRBJ1-2; no clear D gene. Germline lookup yields CDR1 MDHEN and CDR2 SYDVKM. V lost 6 bases and J lost 3, with 8 bases in between. This CDR3 region has 12 residues. CDR3 nucleotides: TGTGCCAGCAGGCGATGGGACTATGGCTACACCTTC. Translation gives CASRRWDYGYTF.

This chain uses TRBV6-5 with TRBJ2-7; TRBD2 matches at 8 bases. Trimming at V came to 10 bases and at J to 4 bases, leaving 12 bases not matched to a gene. Looked up from germline, CDR1 is MNHEY and CDR2 is SVGAGI. The CDR3 runs to 14 residues. The CDR3 region has the DNA TGTGCCACCTCGACAGGCGGGAGGCTGTACGAGCAGTACTTC. This translates into CATSTGGRLYEQYF.

The rearrangement uses TRBV5-1 and TRBJ2-3; D is perhaps TRBD1 (6 bases). Germline lookup yields CDR1 SGHRS and CDR2 YFSETQ. Trimming removed 0 bases at V and 5 bases at J, with 10 bases between. CDR3 length equals 14 residues. The CDR3 DNA is TGCGCCAGCAGCTTGGCGATAGGGGGAGATACGCAGTATTTT. Encoded protein: CASSLAIGGDTQYF.